The 8 T cell receptor beta chains below all came from one sample that was sequenced in a study of blood T cells in healthy people across ages. The authors ran a second PCR of roughly 7 to 11 cycles using a sample-barcoded 5' primer and a J-beta primer mix. MiXCR, applied by TCRdb to the 5' RACE reads, yields one record per CDR3 protein. The table lists around 600,000 distinct CDR3 sequences, around half of them singletons. Sequenced input: blood. The receptors here all came from a man older than 75 in good health.

The table lists this clonotype with a few counts. The chain combines TRBV29-1 with TRBJ2-5, with D tentatively TRBD2 (6 bases). CDR3 length: 15 amino acids. Germline CDR1 SQVTM, CDR2 ANQGSEA. The V and J ends lost 6 bases and 1 base respectively, with 18 bases between them. DNA for the CDR3: TGCAGCGTGTCTACTAGCTTGGGACCCCAAGAGACCCAGTACTTC. Translating it yields CSVSTSLGPQETQYF.

The rearrangement uses TRBV5-1 and TRBJ2-1; TRBD1 aligns across 9 bases. The CDR3 consists of 16 residues. V shed 2 bases and J 7 bases; nucleotides not matched to a gene: 10. Germline V gene lookup returns CDR1 SGHRS and CDR2 YFSETQ. CDR3 sequence: CASSFRAGTGYNEQFF. The CDR3 nucleotides are TGCGCCAGCAGCTTCCGGGCCGGGACAGGGTATAATGAGCAGTTCTTC.

This clonotype was counted a few times. The chain couples TRBV29-1 to TRBJ2-1, with 9 bases fitting TRBD2. The CDR3 runs to 14 residues. V gave up 7 bases and J gave up 4 bases; unmatched junction bases: 8. CDR1 is SQVTM and CDR2 is ANQGSEA in the germline V gene. In DNA form, the CDR3 reads TGCAGCGCCGCGACAGCGGGAGGTTACAATGAGCAGTTCTTC. This translates into CSAATAGGYNEQFF.

The V and J genes are TRBV7-2 and TRBJ2-2; D is perhaps TRBD2 (5 bases). V was trimmed by 2 bases and J by 7 bases, leaving 8 bases between them. The CDR3 runs to 13 residues. The germline V gene has CDR1 SGHTA and CDR2 FQGNSA. For the CDR3, the DNA is TGTGCCAGCAGCTTATCACGGGACGGGGAGCTGTTTTTT. Amino acids: CASSLSRDGELFF.

This sequence joins TRBV20-1 and TRBJ2-5; weak D call: TRBD2 (7 bases). TRBJ2-7 matches the DNA end more closely, so the J call is doubtful. The CDR3 totals 12 residues. CDR1 and CDR2 from the germline V gene are DFQATT and SNEGSKA (reference sequence). The CDR3 loop reads CSARRGAPEQYF. CDR3 coding DNA: TGCAGTGCTAGACGGGGGGCCCCCGAGCAGTACTTC.

This clonotype has at least ten counts. The chain has TRBV6-5 and TRBJ2-1; D remains unclear. In germline, CDR1 is MNHEY, CDR2 SVGAGI. V gave up 0 bases and J gave up 6 bases, with 12 bases separating them. This CDR3 is 15 amino acids long. CDR3 protein: CASSYSAARPNEQFF. CDR3 bases: TGTGCCAGCAGTTACTCTGCGGCCAGGCCCAATGAGCAGTTCTTC.

This clonotype has only a few counts. One end of the junction varies from germline; a read error may be responsible. The V gene is TRBV6-5, the J gene TRBJ1-2; D gene ambiguous. The CDR3 has 13 residues. Germline values: CDR1 MNHEY, CDR2 SVGAGI. The CDR3 DNA is TGTGCCAGCAGTGACTCAACAGCTTTGGGCTACACCTTC. It specifies CASSDSTALGYTF.

This clonotype showed up many times. The V call is TRBV12-3 or TRBV12-4, the J call TRBJ2-1; 9 bases fit TRBD2. The CDR3 is 15 residues long. V dropped 5 bases and J dropped 2; count of bases not matched to a gene: 4. Here the CDR3 reads CASSRSGGPYNEQFF. DNA of the CDR3: TGTGCCAGCAGTCGCAGCGGGGGGCCCTACAATGAGCAGTTCTTC.